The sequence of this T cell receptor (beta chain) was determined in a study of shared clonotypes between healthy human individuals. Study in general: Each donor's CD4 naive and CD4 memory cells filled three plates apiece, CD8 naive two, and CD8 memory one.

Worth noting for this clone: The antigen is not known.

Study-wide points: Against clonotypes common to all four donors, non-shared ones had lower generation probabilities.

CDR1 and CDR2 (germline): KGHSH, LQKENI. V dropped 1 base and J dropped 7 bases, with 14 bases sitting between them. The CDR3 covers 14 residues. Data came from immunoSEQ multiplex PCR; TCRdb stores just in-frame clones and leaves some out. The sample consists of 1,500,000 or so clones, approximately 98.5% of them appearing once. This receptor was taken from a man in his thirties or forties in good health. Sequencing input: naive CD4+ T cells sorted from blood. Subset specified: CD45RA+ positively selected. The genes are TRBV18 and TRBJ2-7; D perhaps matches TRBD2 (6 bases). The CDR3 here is CASSPLKGAGEQYF. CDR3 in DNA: TGTGCCAGCTCACCACTGAAAGGCGCGGGGGAGCAGTACTTC.